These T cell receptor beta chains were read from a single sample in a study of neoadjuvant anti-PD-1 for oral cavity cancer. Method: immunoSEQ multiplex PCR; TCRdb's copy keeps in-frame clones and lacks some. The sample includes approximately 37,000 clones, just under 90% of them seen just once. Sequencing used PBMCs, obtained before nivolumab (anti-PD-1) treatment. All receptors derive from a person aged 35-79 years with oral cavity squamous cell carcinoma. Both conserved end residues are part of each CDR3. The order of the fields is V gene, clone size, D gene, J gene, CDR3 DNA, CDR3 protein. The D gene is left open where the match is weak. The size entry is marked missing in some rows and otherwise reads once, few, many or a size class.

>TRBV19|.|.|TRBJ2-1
TGTGCCAGTAGTTTCTTCAATGAGCAGTTCTTC
CASSFFNEQFF
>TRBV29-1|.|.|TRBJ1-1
TGCAGCGTTGATAGGGGCATGAACACTGAAGCTTTCTTT
CSVDRGMNTEAFF
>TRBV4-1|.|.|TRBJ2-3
TGCGCCAGCAGCCAACCTAACCGGGATACGCAGTATTTT
CASSQPNRDTQYF
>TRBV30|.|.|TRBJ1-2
TGTGCCTGGAGTAGGGGAGGGCCTTATGGCTACACCTTC
CAWSRGGPYGYTF
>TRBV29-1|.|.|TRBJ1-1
TGCAGCGTTGCAAGTCGCGCGAACACTGAAGCTTTCTTT
CSVASRANTEAFF
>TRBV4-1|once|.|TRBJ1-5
TGCGCCAGCAGCCAAGGAGGGGGGGGCAATCAGCCCCAGCATTTT
CASSQGGGGNQPQHF
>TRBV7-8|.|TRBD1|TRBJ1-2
TGTGCCAGCAGCTTAGGCCCGGACAGGGGAAGGCGAGAAGGCTACACCTTC
CASSLGPDRGRREGYTF
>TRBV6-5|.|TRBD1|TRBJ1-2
TGTGCCAGCAGTTACGGGATGGGGACAGCCTATGGCTACACCTTC
CASSYGMGTAYGYTF
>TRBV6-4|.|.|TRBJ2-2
TGTGCCAGCAGTGCTGAGATCGCGAACACCGGGGAGCTGTTTTTT
CASSAEIANTGELFF
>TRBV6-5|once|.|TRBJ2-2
TGTGCCAGCAGTTACTCTGGGACTTTGAACACCGGGGAGCTGTTTTTT
CASSYSGTLNTGELFF
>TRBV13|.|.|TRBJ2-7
TGTGCCAGCAGCTTAGAGGCCTACGAGCAGTACTTC
CASSLEAYEQYF
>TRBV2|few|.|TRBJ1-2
TGTGCCAGCAGTGGCCAGACGGGCTATGGCTACACCTTC
CASSGQTGYGYTF
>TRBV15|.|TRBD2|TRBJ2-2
TGTGCCACCAGCAGAGGCGGGGGAGGCACCGGGGAGCTGTTTTTT
CATSRGGGGTGELFF
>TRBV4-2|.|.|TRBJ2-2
TGTGCCAGCAGCCCACAGAGGCGGAACACCGGGGAGCTGTTTTTT
CASSPQRRNTGELFF
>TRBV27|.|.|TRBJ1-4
TGTGCCAGCAGTTTATTTTGGGGAGGCGAAGAAAAACTGTTTTTT
CASSLFWGGEEKLFF
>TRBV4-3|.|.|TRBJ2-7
TGCGCCAGCAGCCTCCAAATCGGACATGCCTACGAGCAGTACTTC
CASSLQIGHAYEQYF
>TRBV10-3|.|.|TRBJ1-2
TGTGCCATCAGTGAGGACACGGGTTACGGGGGCTACACCTTC
CAISEDTGYGGYTF
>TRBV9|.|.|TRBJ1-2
TGTGCCAGCAGCGTAGACAGTAACTATGGCTACACCTTC
CASSVDSNYGYTF
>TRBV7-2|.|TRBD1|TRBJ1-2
TGTGCCAGCAGCCACCGACAGGGAGACTATGGCTACACCTTC
CASSHRQGDYGYTF
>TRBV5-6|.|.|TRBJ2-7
TGTGCCAGCAGCCCTAATGTAGCGGCGACCTACGAGCAGTACTTC
CASSPNVAATYEQYF
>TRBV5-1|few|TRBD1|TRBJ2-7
TGCGCCAGCAGCTCCGGGACAGGGGCCTACGAGCAGTACTTC
CASSSGTGAYEQYF
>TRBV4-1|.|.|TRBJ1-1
TGCGCCAGCAGCCAAGTTTTACATATACAGAACACTGAAGCTTTCTTT
CASSQVLHIQNTEAFF
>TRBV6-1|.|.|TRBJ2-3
TGTGCCAGCAGCGCTACAGGGGAGGGAGATACGCAGTATTTT
CASSATGEGDTQYF
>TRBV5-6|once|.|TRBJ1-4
TGTGCCAGCAGCGTGTCAAAGGCCTATAATGAAAAACTGTTTTTT
CASSVSKAYNEKLFF
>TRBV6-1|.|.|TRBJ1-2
TGTGCCAGCAGGGCGGACGAAACCTATGGCTACACCTTC
CASRADETYGYTF
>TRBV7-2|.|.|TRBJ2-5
TGTGCCAGCAGCCTCTCCCGCCCGGTGGCCCAGTACTTC
CASSLSRPVAQYF
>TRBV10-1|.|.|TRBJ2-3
TGCGCCAGTGGGTGGGCAGATACGCAGTATTTT
CASGWADTQYF
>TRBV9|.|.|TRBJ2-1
TGTGCCAGCAGCCCTAGTGTCAGGGGCTATAACAATGAGCAGTTCTTC
CASSPSVRGYNNEQFF
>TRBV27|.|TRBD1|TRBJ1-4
TGTGCCAGCAGTTTGACAGGGAGTAATGAAAAACTGTTTTTT
CASSLTGSNEKLFF
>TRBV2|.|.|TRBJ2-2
TGTGCCAGCAGCCCTACAGCCCCGGGGGCGAGGAACACCGGGGAGCTGTTTTTT
CASSPTAPGARNTGELFF
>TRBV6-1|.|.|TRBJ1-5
TGTGCCAGCATCAGGCGTGATGGCAATCAGCCCCAGCATTTT
CASIRRDGNQPQHF
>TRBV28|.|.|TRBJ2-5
TGTGCCAGCAGTCCCGGAGACAGCCAAGAGACCCAGTACTTC
CASSPGDSQETQYF